These 19 T cell receptor beta chains originate from one sample sequenced in a study of T-cell reconstitution after alpha-beta-depleted transplantation in children. Unique molecular identifiers were incorporated into the prepared TCRbeta library. In TCRdb, the PCR reads were re-called with MiXCR into one record per CDR3 protein. The sample holds 170,000 or so distinct CDR3 sequences, approximately 6.8% seen once. The source was PBMCs from the stem cell graft donor, collected from the stem cell graft. The receptors were gathered from a human donor who donated a stem cell graft to a child with Wiskott-Aldrich syndrome.

This clonotype was observed at least ten times. The rearrangement joins TRBV3-1 to TRBJ2-1; weak D call: TRBD1 (6 bases). Germline values: CDR1 LGHDT, CDR2 YNNKEL (reference sequence). CDR3 length: 17 residues. The V and J ends lost 3 bases and 0 bases respectively, with 15 bases between them. For the CDR3, the DNA is TGTGCCAGCAGCCAGTCTCCAGGGGACCCCTCCTACAATGAGCAGTTCTTC. It specifies CASSQSPGDPSYNEQFF.

This clonotype came up a few times. The chain couples TRBV5-1 to TRBJ2-1; 7 bases align to TRBD2. Trimming cost V 3 bases and J 0 bases; bases outside gene matches: 6. Germline lookup yields CDR1 SGHRS and CDR2 YFSETQ. The CDR3 runs to 16 residues. CDR3 loop: CASSWAGAISYNEQFF. The CDR3 DNA reads as TGCGCCAGCAGCTGGGCGGGAGCGATCTCCTACAATGAGCAGTTCTTC.

This clonotype was observed at least ten times. The rearrangement uses TRBV29-1 and TRBJ2-3, with 7 bases that match TRBD1. The V segment lost 5 bases and the J segment 0 bases; nucleotides outside the gene matches: 8. This CDR3 contains 15 residues. Germline CDR1 is SQVTM and CDR2 is ANQGSEA. The CDR3 sequence is CSVTGQPFSTDTQYF. The DNA for the CDR3 is TGCAGCGTTACGGGACAGCCCTTTAGCACAGATACGCAGTATTTT.

This clonotype was counted ten times or more. The chain has TRBV10-2 and TRBJ2-3; tentatively, D is TRBD1 or TRBD2 (5 bases each). The V gene lost 0 bases and the J gene lost 6 bases, with 7 bases spanning the gap. CDR1 and CDR2 (germline): WSHSY, SAAADI. This CDR3 has 13 amino acids. The CDR3 coding sequence is TGCGCCAGCAGTGAGTCAGGGGACGATACGCAGTATTTT. This codes for CASSESGDDTQYF.

This clonotype showed up many times. This chain joins TRBV12-3 or TRBV12-4 and TRBJ2-7; 9 nucleotides match TRBD2. The CDR3 runs to 15 residues. J was trimmed by 3 bases and V by 2 bases; bases with no gene match: 5. This CDR3 reads CASSLRAGGLYEQYF. As DNA, the CDR3 is TGTGCCAGCAGTTTACGAGCGGGAGGACTCTACGAGCAGTACTTC.

J is TRBJ2-1 and V is TRBV2, with TRBD2 matching 9 bases. The V gene end was trimmed by 5 bases and the J gene end by 8 bases; junction bases not matched to a gene: 10. This CDR3 is built from 15 residues. Looked up from germline, CDR1 is SNHLY and CDR2 is FYNNEI. CDR3 region: CASSYQRGVVDEQFF. CDR3 nucleotides: TGTGCCAGCAGTTATCAGCGGGGGGTGGTCGATGAGCAGTTCTTC.

This chain's CDR3 is CASSQDRPLSSYNEQFF. As DNA, the CDR3 is TGCGCCAGCAGCCAAGATCGGCCTTTGAGCTCCTACAATGAGCAGTTCTTC. The V and J genes are TRBV4-1 and TRBJ2-1; D gene ambiguous. Looked up from germline, CDR1 is MGHRA and CDR2 is YSYEKL. CDR3 length equals 17 residues. Trimming removed 0 bases from V and 0 bases from J, with 12 bases in between.

In this sample, this clonotype turned up many times. The chain couples TRBV5-1 to TRBJ1-2, with D perhaps TRBD1 (5 bases). V lost 0 bases and J lost 4, with 10 bases in between. The germline CDR1 and CDR2 sequences are SGHRS and YFSETQ. This CDR3 region has 14 residues. The CDR3 loop is CASSLVDSTYGYTF. CDR3 bases: TGCGCCAGCAGCTTGGTTGACAGTACCTATGGCTACACCTTC. Full variable domain (missing parts from reference TRBV5-1 and TRBJ1-2): KAGVTQTPRYLIKTRGQQVTLSCSPISGHRSVSWYQQTPGQGLQFLFEYFSETQRNKGNFPGRFSGRQFSNSRSEMNVSTLELGDSALYLCASSLVDSTYGYTFGSGTRLTVV.

This clonotype was seen a few times. The chain is built from TRBV6-5 and TRBJ1-5; D might be TRBD1 (5 bases). V was shortened by 0 bases and J by 0 bases, with 15 bases between the two germline ends. CDR3 length equals 18 residues. Germline V gene data show CDR1 as MNHEY and CDR2 as SVGAGI. The CDR3 coding sequence is TGTGCCAGCAGTTACTCTTCCGGGACCGATTATAGCAATCAGCCCCAGCATTTT. This encodes CASSYSSGTDYSNQPQHF.

This clonotype was recorded at least ten times. The gene calls are TRBV7-2 and TRBJ2-2; D is unresolved. The V gene lost 5 bases and the J gene lost 8 bases, with 6 bases spanning the gap. The CDR3 is 11 residues long. Germline V gene data show CDR1 as SGHTA and CDR2 as FQGNSA. CDR3 loop: CASSQRGELFF. CDR3 sequence (DNA): TGTGCCAGCAGCCAAAGGGGGGAGCTGTTTTTT. The entire variable domain, with the rest obtained from reference TRBV7-2 and TRBJ2-2, is as follows: GAGVSQSPSNKVTEKGKDVELRCDPISGHTALYWYRQSLGQGLEFLIYFQGNSAPDKSGLPSDRFSAERTGGSVSTLTIQRTQQEDSAVYLCASSQRGELFFGEGSRLTVL.

This clonotype was observed many times. The chain has TRBV4-3 and TRBJ1-5; D gene unclear. Germline CDR1 and CDR2: LGHNA and YSLEER. Trimming left V 2 bases short and J 9 bases short, with 20 bases between. This CDR3 is 16 amino acids long. In nucleotides, the CDR3 is TGCGCCAGCAGCCAAAACCCCGGGCTAACAAGCGGGCCCCAGCATTTT. Encoded protein: CASSQNPGLTSGPQHF.

This clonotype was seen a handful of times. The genes are TRBV7-6 and TRBJ2-1; 9 bases are shared with TRBD2. Germline V gene lookup returns CDR1 SGHVS and CDR2 FNYEAQ. J was trimmed by 12 bases and V by 5 bases; bases with no gene match: 17. This CDR3 has 16 residues. Here the CDR3 DNA reads TGTGCCAGCAGCCCCGGGACTAGCCTTACAGAGTCCCTGCAGTTCTTC. This codes for CASSPGTSLTESLQFF.

The chain links TRBV18 to TRBJ1-5; D call uncertain. The CDR3 runs to 16 residues. Trimming shortened V by 0 bases and J by 7 bases, and 16 bases separated the two germline ends. Germline V gene lookup returns CDR1 KGHSH and CDR2 LQKENI. In DNA, the CDR3 is TGTGCCAGCTCACCACCCGACGGGATCGGAGGGCAGCCCCAGCATTTT. Amino acid sequence: CASSPPDGIGGQPQHF.

This clonotype was picked up many times. The V and J genes are TRBV7-8 and TRBJ2-7; 10 bases align to TRBD2. CDR3 size: 15 residues. Germline assignment: CDR1 SGHVS and CDR2 FQNEAQ. V was clipped by 1 base and J by 4 bases; unmatched bases: 4. CDR3 in amino acids: CASSLVASGGYEQYF. For the CDR3, the DNA is TGTGCCAGCAGCTTAGTGGCTAGCGGGGGATACGAGCAGTACTTC.

The rearrangement uses TRBV24-1 and TRBJ2-7; D possibly corresponds to TRBD2 (7 bases). The CDR3 extends over 14 amino acids. Trimming pared 4 bases from V and 1 base from J, leaving 10 bases between. Germline loops: CDR1 KGHDR, CDR2 SFDVKD. DNA of the CDR3: TGTGCCACCAGTGAGGGAGGGGGTTCCTACGAGCAGTACTTC. This encodes CATSEGGGSYEQYF.

This clonotype was observed at least ten times. V gene TRBV5-1 combines with J gene TRBJ2-3; possibly TRBD2 for D (6 bases). CDR1 and CDR2 (germline): SGHRS, YFSETQ. Trimming pared 0 bases from V and 4 bases from J, leaving 9 bases between. The CDR3 contains 14 residues. CDR3 DNA: TGCGCCAGCAGCTTGGACGGGAGCGCAGATACGCAGTATTTT. It encodes CASSLDGSADTQYF.

There are a few counts of this clonotype. The chain links TRBV7-9 to TRBJ2-2; 7 nucleotides line up with TRBD2. This CDR3 contains 14 residues. J was trimmed by 4 bases and V by 7 bases; bases with no gene match: 6. Germline V gene lookup returns CDR1 SEHNR and CDR2 FQNEAQ (reference sequence). CDR3 coding DNA: TGTGCCAGCATTCTCCCGGGGGGCACCGGGGAGCTGTTTTTT. This sequence encodes CASILPGGTGELFF.

This clonotype came up many times. The chain is built from TRBV11-2 and TRBJ1-5; D unresolved. The CDR3 has 14 amino acids. From germline, CDR1 is SGHAT and CDR2 FQNNGV. V dropped 2 bases and J dropped 1 base, with 6 bases sitting between them. The CDR3 is CASSLHRSNQPQHF. CDR3 in DNA: TGTGCCAGCAGCTTACATCGGAGCAATCAGCCCCAGCATTTT.

The chain carries TRBV19 and TRBJ2-7, with 8 bases fitting TRBD1. Germline V gives CDR1 LNHDA, CDR2 SQIVND (reference sequence). Unmatched junction bases numbered 6, after V lost 6 bases and J lost 5 bases. This CDR3 region has 13 residues. The CDR3 bases are TGTGCCAGTAGACTGACAGGGGCCAACGAGCAGTACTTC. It is translated as CASRLTGANEQYF. Filled out from reference TRBV19 and TRBJ2-7, the complete variable domain reads DGGITQSPKYLFRKEGQNVTLSCEQNLNHDAMYWYRQDPGQGLRLIYYSQIVNDFQKGDIAEGYSVSREKKESFPLTVTSAQKNPTAFYLCASRLTGANEQYFGPGTRLTVT.